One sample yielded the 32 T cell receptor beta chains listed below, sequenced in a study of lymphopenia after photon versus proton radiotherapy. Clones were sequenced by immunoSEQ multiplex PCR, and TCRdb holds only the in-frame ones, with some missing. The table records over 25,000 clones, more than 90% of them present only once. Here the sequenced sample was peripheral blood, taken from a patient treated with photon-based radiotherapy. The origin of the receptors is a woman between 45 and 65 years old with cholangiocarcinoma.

This CDR3 reads CASSPSSGMEGRGYGYTF. The CDR3 nucleotides are TGCGCCAGCAGCCCAAGTTCCGGCATGGAGGGACGTGGCTATGGCTACACCTTC. The chain recombines TRBV4-1 with TRBJ1-2; possible D gene TRBD1, 5 bases. Germline V gene lookup returns CDR1 MGHRA and CDR2 YSYEKL. This CDR3 has 18 amino acids. V was cut by 4 bases and J by 4 bases, with 25 bases left in between.

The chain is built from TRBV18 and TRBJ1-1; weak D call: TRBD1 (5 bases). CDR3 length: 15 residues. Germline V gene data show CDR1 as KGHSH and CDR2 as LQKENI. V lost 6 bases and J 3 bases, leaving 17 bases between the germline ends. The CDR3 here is CASSPPQGGDTEAFF. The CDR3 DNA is TGTGCCAGCTCTCCCCCCCAGGGTGGAGACACTGAAGCTTTCTTT.

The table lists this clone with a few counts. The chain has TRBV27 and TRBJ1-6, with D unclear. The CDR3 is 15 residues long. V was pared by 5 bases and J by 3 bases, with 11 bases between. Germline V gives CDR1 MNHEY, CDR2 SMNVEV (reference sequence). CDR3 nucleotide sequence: TGTGCCAGCAGTCCCCGGGCTCTCTATAATTCACCCCTCCACTTT. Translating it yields CASSPRALYNSPLHF.

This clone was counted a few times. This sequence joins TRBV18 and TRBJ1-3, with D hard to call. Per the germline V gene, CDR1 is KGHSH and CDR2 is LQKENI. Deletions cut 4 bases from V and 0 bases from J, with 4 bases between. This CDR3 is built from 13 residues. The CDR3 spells CASSQSSGNTIYF. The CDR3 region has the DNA TGTGCCAGCTCACAGAGCTCTGGAAACACCATATATTTT.

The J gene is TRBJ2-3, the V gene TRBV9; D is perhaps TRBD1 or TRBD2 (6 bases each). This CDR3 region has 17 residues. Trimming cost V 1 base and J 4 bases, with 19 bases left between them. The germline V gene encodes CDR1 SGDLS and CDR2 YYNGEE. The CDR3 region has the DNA TGTGCCAGCAGCGTACCTAACCCGGGGGCGCTTCCAGATACGCAGTATTTT. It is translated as CASSVPNPGALPDTQYF.

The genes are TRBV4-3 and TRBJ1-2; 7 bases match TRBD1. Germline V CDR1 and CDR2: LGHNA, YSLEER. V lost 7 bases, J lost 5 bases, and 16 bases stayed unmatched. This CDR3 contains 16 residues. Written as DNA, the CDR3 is TGCGCCAGCAACCACAACAGGGGAAGAGGGCTGTATGGCTACACCTTC. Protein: CASNHNRGRGLYGYTF.

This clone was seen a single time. The CDR3 DNA reads TGCGCCAGCAGCCCCGGACAGCAAGAGACCCAGTACTTC. It translates to CASSPGQQETQYF. This chain connects TRBV5-1 to TRBJ2-5; the D gene is possibly TRBD1 (6 bases). CDR1 is SGHRS, CDR2 YFSETQ, per germline. V was shortened by 4 bases and J by 2 bases, with 9 bases between the two germline ends. The CDR3 runs 13 residues.

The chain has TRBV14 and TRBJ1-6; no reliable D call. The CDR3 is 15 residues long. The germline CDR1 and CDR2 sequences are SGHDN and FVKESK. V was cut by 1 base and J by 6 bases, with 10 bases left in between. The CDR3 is CASSQVLLGNSPLHF. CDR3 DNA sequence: TGTGCCAGCAGCCAAGTACTCCTAGGTAATTCACCCCTCCACTTT.

The CDR3, as DNA: TGTGCCAGCAGCTCACCAAGACAGGGGAAAGGAAACACCATATATTTT. This sequence encodes CASSSPRQGKGNTIYF. The chain links TRBV7-8 to TRBJ1-3; TRBD1 aligns across 8 bases. Germline V gene data show CDR1 as SGHVS and CDR2 as FQNEAQ. The CDR3 is 16 residues long. With 4 bases clipped from V and 4 bases from J, the junction kept 9 bases outside the gene matches. Full variable domain (outside the CDR3, taken from reference TRBV7-8 and TRBJ1-3): GAGVSQSPRYKVAKRGQDVALRCDPISGHVSLFWYQQALGQGPEFLTYFQNEAQLDKSGLPSDRFFAERPEGSVSTLKIQRTQQEDSAVYLCASSSPRQGKGNTIYFGEGSWLTVV.

CDR3 DNA sequence: TGTGCCAGCAGTGAAGCTAACCCTACCCAGACCCAGTACTTC. Protein: CASSEANPTQTQYF. The genes are TRBV6-1 and TRBJ2-5, with D unclear. In germline, CDR1 is MNHNS, CDR2 SASEGT. The CDR3 runs to 14 residues. Trimming pared 0 bases from V and 6 bases from J, leaving 11 bases between.

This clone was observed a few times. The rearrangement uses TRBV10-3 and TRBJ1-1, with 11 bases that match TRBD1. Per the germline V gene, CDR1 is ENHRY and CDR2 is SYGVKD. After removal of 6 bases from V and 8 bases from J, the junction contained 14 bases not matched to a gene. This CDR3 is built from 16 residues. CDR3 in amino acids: CAIRNPGQGVGGEAFF. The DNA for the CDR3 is TGTGCCATCAGGAATCCGGGACAGGGGGTAGGGGGAGAAGCTTTCTTT.

CDR3 in amino acids: CASSYATGPGGNTIYF. CDR3 DNA sequence: TGTGCCAGCAGTTACGCGACAGGGCCGGGAGGAAACACCATATATTTT. The gene calls are TRBV6-5 and TRBJ1-3; TRBD1 agrees at 7 bases. The CDR3 runs to 16 residues. J lost 4 bases, V lost 2 bases, and 8 bases had no gene match. Germline V CDR1 and CDR2: MNHEY, SVGAGI.

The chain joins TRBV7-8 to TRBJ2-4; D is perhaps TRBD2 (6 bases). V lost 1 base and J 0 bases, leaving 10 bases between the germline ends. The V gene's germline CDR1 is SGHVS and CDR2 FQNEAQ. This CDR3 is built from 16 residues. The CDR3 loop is CASSLGDSPAKNIQYF. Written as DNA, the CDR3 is TGTGCCAGCAGCTTAGGGGACTCTCCAGCCAAAAACATTCAGTACTTC.

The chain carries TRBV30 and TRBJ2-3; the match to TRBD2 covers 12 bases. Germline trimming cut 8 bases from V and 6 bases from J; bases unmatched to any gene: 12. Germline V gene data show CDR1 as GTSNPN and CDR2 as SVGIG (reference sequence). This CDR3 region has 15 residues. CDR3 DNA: TGTGCCAGCGCTTGGACTAGCGGGGTTGGGGATACGCAGTATTTT. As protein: CASAWTSGVGDTQYF.

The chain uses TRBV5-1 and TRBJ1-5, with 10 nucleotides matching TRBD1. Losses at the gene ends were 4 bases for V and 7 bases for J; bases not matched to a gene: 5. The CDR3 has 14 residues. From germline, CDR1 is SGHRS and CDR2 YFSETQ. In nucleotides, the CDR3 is TGCGCCAGCAGCCTGACAGGGGGCCACCAGCCCCAGCATTTT. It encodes CASSLTGGHQPQHF.

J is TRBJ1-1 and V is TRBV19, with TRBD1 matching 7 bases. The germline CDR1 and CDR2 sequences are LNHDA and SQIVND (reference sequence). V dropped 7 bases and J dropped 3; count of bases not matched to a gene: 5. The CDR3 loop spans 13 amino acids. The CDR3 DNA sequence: TGTGCCAGTATGGGACAGCTTCACACTGAAGCTTTCTTT. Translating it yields CASMGQLHTEAFF.

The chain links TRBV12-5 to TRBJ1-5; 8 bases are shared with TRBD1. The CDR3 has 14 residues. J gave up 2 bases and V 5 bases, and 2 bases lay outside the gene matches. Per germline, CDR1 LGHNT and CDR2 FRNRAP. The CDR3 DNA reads TGTGCTAGTGGTCAACAGGGGGGCAATCAGCCCCAGCATTTT. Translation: CASGQQGGNQPQHF.

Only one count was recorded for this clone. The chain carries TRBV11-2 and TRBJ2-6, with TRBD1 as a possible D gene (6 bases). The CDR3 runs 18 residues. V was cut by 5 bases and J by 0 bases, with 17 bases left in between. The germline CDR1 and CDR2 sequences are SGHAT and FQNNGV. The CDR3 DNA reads TGTGCCAGCAGCCTAATGCGGACAGCCCCCTCTGGGGCCAACGTCCTGACTTTC. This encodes CASSLMRTAPSGANVLTF.

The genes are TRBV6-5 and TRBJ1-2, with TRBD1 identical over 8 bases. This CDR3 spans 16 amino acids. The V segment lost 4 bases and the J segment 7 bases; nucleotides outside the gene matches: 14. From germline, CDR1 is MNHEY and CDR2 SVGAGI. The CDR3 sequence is CASSSPRDRKNGGYTF. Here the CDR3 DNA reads TGTGCCAGCAGTTCACCGCGGGACAGGAAGAATGGTGGCTACACCTTC.

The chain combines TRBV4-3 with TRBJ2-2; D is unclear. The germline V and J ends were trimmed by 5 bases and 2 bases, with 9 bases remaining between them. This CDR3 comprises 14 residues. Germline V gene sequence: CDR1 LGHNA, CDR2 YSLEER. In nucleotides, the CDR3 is TGCGCCAGCAGCGGGCCGACTAACACCGGGGAGCTGTTTTTT. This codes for CASSGPTNTGELFF.

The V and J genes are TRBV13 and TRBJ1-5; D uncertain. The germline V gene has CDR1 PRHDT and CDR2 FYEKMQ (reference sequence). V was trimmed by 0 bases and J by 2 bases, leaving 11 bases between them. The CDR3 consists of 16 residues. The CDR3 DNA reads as TGTGCCAGCAGCTTAGGAGCCAGTCGTGGCAATCAGCCCCAGCATTTT. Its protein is CASSLGASRGNQPQHF.

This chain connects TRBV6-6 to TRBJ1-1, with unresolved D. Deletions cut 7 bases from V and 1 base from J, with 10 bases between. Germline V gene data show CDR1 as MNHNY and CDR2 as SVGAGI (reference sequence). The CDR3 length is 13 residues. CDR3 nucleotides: TGTGCCAGCACCCAAGGTGGGAACACTGAAGCTTTCTTT. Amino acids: CASTQGGNTEAFF.

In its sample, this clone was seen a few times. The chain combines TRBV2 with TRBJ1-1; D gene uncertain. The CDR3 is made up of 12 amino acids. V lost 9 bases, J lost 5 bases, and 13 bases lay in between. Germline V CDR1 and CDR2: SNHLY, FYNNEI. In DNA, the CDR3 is TGTGCCAGTAAGCCAGGTAGTACTGAAGCTTTCTTT. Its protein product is CASKPGSTEAFF.

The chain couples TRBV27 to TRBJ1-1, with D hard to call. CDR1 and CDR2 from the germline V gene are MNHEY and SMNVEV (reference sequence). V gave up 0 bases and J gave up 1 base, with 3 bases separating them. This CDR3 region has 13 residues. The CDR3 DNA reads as TGTGCCAGCAGTTTATCCCGGAACACTGAAGCTTTCTTT. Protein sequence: CASSLSRNTEAFF.

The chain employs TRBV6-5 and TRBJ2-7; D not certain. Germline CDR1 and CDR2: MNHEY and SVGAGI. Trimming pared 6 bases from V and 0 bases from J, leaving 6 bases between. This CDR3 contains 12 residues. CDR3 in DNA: TGTGCCAGCAGCCGGACCTCCTACGAGCAGTACTTC. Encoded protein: CASSRTSYEQYF.

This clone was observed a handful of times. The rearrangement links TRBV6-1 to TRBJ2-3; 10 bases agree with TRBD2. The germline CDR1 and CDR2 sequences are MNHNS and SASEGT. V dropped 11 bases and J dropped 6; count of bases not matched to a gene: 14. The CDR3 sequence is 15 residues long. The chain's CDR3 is CAGSSGSGGVDTQYF. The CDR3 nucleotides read TGTGCCGGATCGTCCGGGAGCGGGGGGGTTGATACGCAGTATTTT.

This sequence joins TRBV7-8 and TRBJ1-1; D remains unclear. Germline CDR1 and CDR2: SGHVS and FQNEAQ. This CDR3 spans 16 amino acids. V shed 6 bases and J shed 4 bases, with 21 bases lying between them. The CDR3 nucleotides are TGTGCCAGCAGTCCAGTTAGATCGGCCCTGGGCACTGAAGCTTTCTTT. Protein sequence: CASSPVRSALGTEAFF.

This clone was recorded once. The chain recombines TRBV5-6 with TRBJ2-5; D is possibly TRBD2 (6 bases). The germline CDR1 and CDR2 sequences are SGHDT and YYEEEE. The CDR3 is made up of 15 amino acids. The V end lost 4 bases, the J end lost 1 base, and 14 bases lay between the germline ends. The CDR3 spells CASSPGVGPQETQYF. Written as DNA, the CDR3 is TGTGCCAGCAGCCCGGGGGTTGGGCCCCAAGAGACCCAGTACTTC.

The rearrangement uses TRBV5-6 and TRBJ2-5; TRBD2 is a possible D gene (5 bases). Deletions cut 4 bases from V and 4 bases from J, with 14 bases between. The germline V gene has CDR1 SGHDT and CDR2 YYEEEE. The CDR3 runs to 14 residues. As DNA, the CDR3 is TGTGCCAGCAGCCCTGTGGAGGCCCGAGAGACCCAGTACTTC. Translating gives CASSPVEARETQYF. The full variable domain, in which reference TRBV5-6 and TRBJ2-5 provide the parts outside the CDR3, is DAGVTQSPTHLIKTRGQQVTLRCSPKSGHDTVSWYQQALGQGPQFIFQYYEEEERQRGNFPDRFSGHQFPNYSSELNVNALLLGDSALYLCASSPVEARETQYFGPGTRLLVL.

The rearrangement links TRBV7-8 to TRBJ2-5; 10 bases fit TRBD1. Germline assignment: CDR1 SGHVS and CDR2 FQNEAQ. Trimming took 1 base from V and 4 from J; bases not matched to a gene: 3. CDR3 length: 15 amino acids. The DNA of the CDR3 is TGTGCCAGCAGCTTAGGACAGGGGGCGCGAGAGACCCAGTACTTC. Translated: CASSLGQGARETQYF.

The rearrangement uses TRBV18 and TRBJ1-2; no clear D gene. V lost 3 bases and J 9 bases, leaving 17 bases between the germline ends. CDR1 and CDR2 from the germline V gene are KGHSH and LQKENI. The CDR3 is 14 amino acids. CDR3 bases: TGTGCCAGCTCACCTAGGGAAGATCTATGGAGCTACACCTTC. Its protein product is CASSPREDLWSYTF.

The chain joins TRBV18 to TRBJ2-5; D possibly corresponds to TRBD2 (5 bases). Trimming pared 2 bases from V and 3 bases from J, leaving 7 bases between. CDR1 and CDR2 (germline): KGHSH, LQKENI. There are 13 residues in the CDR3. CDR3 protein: CASSPTSKETQYF. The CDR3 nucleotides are TGTGCCAGCTCACCAACTAGTAAAGAGACCCAGTACTTC.